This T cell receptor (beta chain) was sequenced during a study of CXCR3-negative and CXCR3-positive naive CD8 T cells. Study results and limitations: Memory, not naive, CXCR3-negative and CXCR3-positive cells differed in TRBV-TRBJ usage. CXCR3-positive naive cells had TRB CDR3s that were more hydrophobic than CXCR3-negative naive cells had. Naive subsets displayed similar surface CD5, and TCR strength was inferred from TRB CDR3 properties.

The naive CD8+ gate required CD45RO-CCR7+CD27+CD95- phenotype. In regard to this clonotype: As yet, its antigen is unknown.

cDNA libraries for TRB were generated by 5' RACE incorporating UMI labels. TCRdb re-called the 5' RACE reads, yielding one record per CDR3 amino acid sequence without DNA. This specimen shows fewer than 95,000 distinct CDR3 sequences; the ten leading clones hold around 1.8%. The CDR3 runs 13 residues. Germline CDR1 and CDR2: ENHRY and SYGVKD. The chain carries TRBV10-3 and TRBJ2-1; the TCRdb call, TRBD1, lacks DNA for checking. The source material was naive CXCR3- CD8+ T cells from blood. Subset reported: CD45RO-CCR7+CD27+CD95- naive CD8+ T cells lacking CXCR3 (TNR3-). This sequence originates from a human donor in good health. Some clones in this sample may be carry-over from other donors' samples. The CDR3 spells CAISESGGYEQFF.